A selection of T cell receptor beta chains follows, all from one sample in a study of memory CD4+ T cells and cytomegalovirus serostatus. Assay used: immunoSEQ multiplex PCR; TCRdb lists only in-frame clones, some missing. Among approximately 52,000 clones listed, about 73% were seen once. Source material: memory CD4+ T cells from blood. The receptors were gathered from an adult in good health and CMV-seronegative. The CDR3 runs from the conserved cysteine through the conserved F or W. A D gene is named only where the DNA matches it firmly. The size of a clone is reported for some rows only, either as once, few or many, or as a class for expanded clones.

length | size | D | J | V | DNA | CDR3
15 | . | . | TRBJ1-3 | TRBV7-2 | TGTGCCAGCAGCTTAGAAGGCAGGGAATCGGACACCATATATTTT | CASSLEGRESDTIYF
14 | . | . | TRBJ2-3 | TRBV4-3 | TGCGCCAGCAGCCAAGATACAAGCCGAGATACGCAGTATTTT | CASSQDTSRDTQYF
15 | . | . | TRBJ1-5 | TRBV30 | TGTGCCTCCCGATTTGGAGCATATAGCAATCAGCCCCAGCATTTT | CASRFGAYSNQPQHF
15 | . | . | TRBJ2-3 | TRBV7-2 | TGTGCCAGCAGCTTAGTATTTCAGAGGGGAGATACGCAGTATTTT | CASSLVFQRGDTQYF
14 | few | . | TRBJ1-1 | TRBV19 | TGTGCCAGTAGTATAGTAGGAGGGAACACTGAAGCTTTCTTT | CASSIVGGNTEAFF
14 | . | . | TRBJ1-1 | TRBV5-5 | TGTGCCAGCAGCTTGTCTCTGTGGAACACTGAAGCTTTCTTT | CASSLSLWNTEAFF
15 | . | . | TRBJ2-5 | TRBV2 | TGTGCCAGCGAGGGGGGCAGTTCCTATCAAGAGACCCAGTACTTC | CASEGGSSYQETQYF
15 | . | . | TRBJ1-3 | TRBV6-1 | TGTGCCAGCAGAACCCCGGGGGGTAGCGGAAACACCATATATTTT | CASRTPGGSGNTIYF
16 | . | TRBD1 | TRBJ1-5 | TRBV6-1 | TGTGCCAGCAGTGACACAGGGGGGACTAGCAATCAGCCCCAGCATTTT | CASSDTGGTSNQPQHF
13 | . | TRBD1 | TRBJ2-7 | TRBV6-1 | TGTGCCAGCACCGAAGGGGGCCTCTACGAGCAGTACTTC | CASTEGGLYEQYF
14 | once | . | TRBJ1-1 | TRBV7-9 | TGTGCCAGCAGCTTAGGGGGGGGGAACACTGAAGCTTTCTTT | CASSLGGGNTEAFF
13 | . | TRBD1 | TRBJ1-1 | TRBV6-1 | TGTGCCAGCACGAGAGGGGGCGTTACTGAAGCTTTCTTT | CASTRGGVTEAFF
14 | . | TRBD1 | TRBJ2-4 | TRBV5-6 | TGTGCCAGCAGATCCCCGGGACAGATAAACATTCAGTACTTC | CASRSPGQINIQYF
14 | . | . | TRBJ1-1 | TRBV7-2 | TGTGCCAGCAGCTCGGGACTGGGAGGTACTGAAGCTTTCTTT | CASSSGLGGTEAFF
14 | . | . | TRBJ2-1 | TRBV27 | TGTGCCAGCACCCTAGGGGGGGTTTTCGGTGAGCAGTTCTTC | CASTLGGVFGEQFF
14 | . | . | TRBJ1-2 | TRBV5-1 | TGCGCCAGCAGCTTGGATGGAGATAACTATGGCTACACCTTC | CASSLDGDNYGYTF
20 | . | . | TRBJ2-3 | TRBV27 | TGTGCCAGCAGTCCGCCCCCCCCGTGGGCGGGGGCCCAAACCCCAGATACGCAGTATTTT | CASSPPPPWAGAQTPDTQYF
15 | . | TRBD2 | TRBJ2-5 | TRBV7-6 | TGTGCCAGCAGCTTACTAGCGGGGGACTTGGAGACCCAGTACTTC | CASSLLAGDLETQYF
15 | . | TRBD1 | TRBJ2-2 | TRBV28 | TGTGCCAGCATTAAGACCAGGGGGCAGGGCGGGGAGCTGTTTTTT | CASIKTRGQGGELFF
12 | once | . | TRBJ2-3 | TRBV7-2 | TGTGCCAGCAGCTTAGCGATAGATACGCAGTATTTT | CASSLAIDTQYF
13 | . | . | TRBJ2-7 | TRBV14 | TGTGCCAGCAGCCAAGTGAGCCGGCACGAGCAGTACTTC | CASSQVSRHEQYF
11 | . | . | TRBJ2-4 | TRBV28 | TGTGCCAGCACCTCACCAAGGGGTCAGTACTTC | CASTSPRGQYF
11 | . | . | TRBJ2-7 | TRBV10-3 | TGTGCCATCAGTGCCGGACACTCAAAGTACTTC | CAISAGHSKYF
16 | . | TRBD1 | TRBJ1-1 | TRBV28 | TGTGCCAGCAGCCTCGGGACAGCCCTTATGAACACTGAAGCTTTCTTT | CASSLGTALMNTEAFF
15 | . | . | TRBJ1-5 | TRBV6-5 | TGTGCCAGCAGCCGCGGGACCTATAGCAATCAGCCCCAGCATTTT | CASSRGTYSNQPQHF
15 | few | . | TRBJ1-5 | TRBV5-6 | TGTGCCAGCAGCTTGGGTCACAGAGAGGATCAGCCCCAGCATTTT | CASSLGHREDQPQHF
11 | . | . | TRBJ1-2 | TRBV20-1 | TGCAGTGCTAGAGGGGACTATGGCTACACCTTC | CSARGDYGYTF
14 | few | . | TRBJ2-5 | TRBV10-3 | TGTGCCATCAGTGAGTCGAAACGGGCCGAGACCCAGTACTTC | CAISESKRAETQYF
13 | few | . | TRBJ2-7 | TRBV2 | TGTGCCAGCAAAACAGGGATCTCCTACGAGCAGTACTTC | CASKTGISYEQYF
13 | . | . | TRBJ2-3 | TRBV7-2 | TGTGCCAGCAGCAAACCGATCGCAGATACGCAGTATTTT | CASSKPIADTQYF
12 | . | . | TRBJ1-2 | TRBV2 | TGTGCCCGCCAAACAGGTCTACATGGCTACACCTTC | CARQTGLHGYTF
14 | . | . | TRBJ1-1 | TRBV7-2 | TGTGCCAGCAGCTTGGGGTGGGGGGGGACTGAAGCTTTCTTT | CASSLGWGGTEAFF
15 | . | TRBD1 | TRBJ2-7 | TRBV5-5 | TGTGCCAGCAGCCTAATCCGGGACAGGGGGCTCGAGCAGTACTTC | CASSLIRDRGLEQYF
11 | once | . | TRBJ2-5 | TRBV20-1 | TGCAGTGCTAAGGGCGAAGAGACCCAGTACTTC | CSAKGEETQYF
14 | . | . | TRBJ1-3 | TRBV6-1 | TGTGCCAGCAATCGGGATATCTCTGGAAACACCATATATTTT | CASNRDISGNTIYF
14 | . | TRBD1 | TRBJ1-6 | TRBV2 | TGTGCCAGCAGGCGACAGGGGGATAATTCACCCCTCCACTTT | CASRRQGDNSPLHF
16 | . | . | TRBJ2-3 | TRBV14 | TGTGCCAGCAGCCAAGGGAAGGGTGGGGATACAGATACGCAGTATTTT | CASSQGKGGDTDTQYF
13 | . | . | TRBJ1-6 | TRBV4-3 | TGCGCCAGCAGCCAAGAAGAAGGATCACCCCTCCACTTT | CASSQEEGSPLHF
13 | once | . | TRBJ1-2 | TRBV11-2 | TGTGCCAGCAGCCCCGGGACATTCTATGGCTACACCTTC | CASSPGTFYGYTF
13 | . | . | TRBJ1-1 | TRBV6-1 | TGTGCCAGCAGTGCGGGACAGAACACTGAAGCTTTCTTT | CASSAGQNTEAFF
14 | . | . | TRBJ1-2 | TRBV18 | TGTGCCAGCTCACAGTACCCAGGACCCCTTGGCTACACCTTC | CASSQYPGPLGYTF
13 | . | . | TRBJ2-6 | TRBV2 | TGTGCCAGCTTCCCGGCGGGGGCCAACGTCCTGACTTTC | CASFPAGANVLTF
14 | . | . | TRBJ2-6 | TRBV29-1 | TGCAGCGTTGCGGGGGGCACTGGGGCCAACGTCCTGACTTTC | CSVAGGTGANVLTF
15 | . | TRBD1 | TRBJ1-5 | TRBV6-6 | TGTGCCAGCAGTGCCGGGACAGACGGCAATCAGCCCCAGCATTTT | CASSAGTDGNQPQHF
15 | . | TRBD2 | TRBJ2-3 | TRBV6-5 | TGTGCCAGCAGCCCCAGGGACTCGGGGGGTCATACGCAGTATTTT | CASSPRDSGGHTQYF
12 | medium-sized | . | TRBJ1-1 | TRBV10-3 | TGTGCCATCAGTAGAATGAACACTGAAGCTTTCTTT | CAISRMNTEAFF
13 | once | . | TRBJ1-5 | TRBV7-9 | TGTGCCAGCAGCTCGCAGGGGAATCAGCCCCAGCATTTT | CASSSQGNQPQHF
13 | medium-sized | . | TRBJ1-6 | TRBV18 | TGTGCCAGCTCACCGACGGACGGGTCATCCCTCCACTTT | CASSPTDGSSLHF